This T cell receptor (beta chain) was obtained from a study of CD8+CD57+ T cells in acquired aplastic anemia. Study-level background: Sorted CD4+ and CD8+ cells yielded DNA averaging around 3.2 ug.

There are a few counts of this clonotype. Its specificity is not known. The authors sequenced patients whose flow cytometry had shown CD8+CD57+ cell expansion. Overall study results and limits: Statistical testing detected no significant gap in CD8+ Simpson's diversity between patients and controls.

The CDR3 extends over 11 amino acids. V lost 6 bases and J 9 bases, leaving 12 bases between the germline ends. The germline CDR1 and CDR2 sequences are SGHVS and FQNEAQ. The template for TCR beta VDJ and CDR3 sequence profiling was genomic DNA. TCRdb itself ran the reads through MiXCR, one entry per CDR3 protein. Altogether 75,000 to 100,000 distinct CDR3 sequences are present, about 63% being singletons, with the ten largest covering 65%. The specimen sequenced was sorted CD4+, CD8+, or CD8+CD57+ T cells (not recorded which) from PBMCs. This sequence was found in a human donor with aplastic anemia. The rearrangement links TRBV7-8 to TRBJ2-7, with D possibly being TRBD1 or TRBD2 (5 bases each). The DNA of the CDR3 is TGTGCCAGCAGACGGGACGTTACGCAGTACTTC. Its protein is CASRRDVTQYF.